The clone carrying this TCR beta chain has a handful of counts. The antigen is undetermined. The data belong to a study of T cell repertoires in cytomegalovirus infection. On the study more broadly: Evidence of both CMV infection and a matching HLA type came from public TCR beta signatures.

Broader study findings: HLA-C-restricted CMV-specific TCR beta clonotypes were dominant in the ex vivo response.

CDR3 size: 16 residues. V shed 3 bases and J shed 3 bases, with 14 bases lying between them. From germline, CDR1 is SNHLY and CDR2 FYNNEI. TCRdb fed the reads into MiXCR, producing one record per CDR3 protein. Altogether 480,000 or so distinct CDR3 sequences are present, approximately 11% being singletons, with the ten largest covering 10% to 13%. The chain carries TRBV2 and TRBJ2-2, with D possibly called TRBD1 or TRBD2 (5 bases each). The specimen was PBMCs. The TCR sequence derives from a human donor in good health (CMV status not recorded). Some clones in this sample may be carry-over from other donors' samples. The CDR3 region is CASSDLGERDTGELFF. DNA of the CDR3: TGTGCCAGCAGTGATTTGGGGGAACGGGACACCGGGGAGCTGTTTTTT.